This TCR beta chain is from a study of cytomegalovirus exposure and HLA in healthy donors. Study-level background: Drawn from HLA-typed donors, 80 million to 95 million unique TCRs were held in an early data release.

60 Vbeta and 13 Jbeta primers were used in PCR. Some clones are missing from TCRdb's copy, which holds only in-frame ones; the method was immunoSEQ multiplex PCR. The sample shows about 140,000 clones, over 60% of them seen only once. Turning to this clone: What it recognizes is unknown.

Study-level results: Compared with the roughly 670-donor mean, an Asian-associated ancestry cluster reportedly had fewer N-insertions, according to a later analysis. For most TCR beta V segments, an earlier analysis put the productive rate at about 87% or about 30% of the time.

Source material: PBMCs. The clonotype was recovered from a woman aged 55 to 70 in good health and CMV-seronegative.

The CDR3 reads CASSPSDRGYGYTF. The CDR3 coding sequence is TGTGCCAGCAGTCCCTCCGACAGGGGCTATGGCTACACCTTC. The J gene is TRBJ1-2, the V gene TRBV6-1; 8 nucleotides agree with TRBD1. V lost 5 bases and J lost 4; bases outside the gene matches: 6. The germline gives CDR1 MNHNS, CDR2 SASEGT. There are 14 residues in the CDR3.